The sequence of this TCR beta chain was determined in a study of cytomegalovirus exposure and HLA in healthy donors. Study results and caveats: Most CMV-associated TCR beta chains appeared HLA-restricted in a later analysis.

The PCR ran on 60 Vbeta and 13 Jbeta primers. The data were produced by immunoSEQ multiplex PCR, yet TCRdb's version contains in-frame clones alone and is incomplete. The repertoire consists of around 140,000 clones, with 60% to 85% occurring once and the leading ten covering 1.2% to 1.5%. V shed 6 bases and J 3 bases; nucleotides not matched to a gene: 10. This CDR3 is built from 14 residues. Germline CDR1 is SQVTM and CDR2 is ANQGSEA. This clone was recorded once. Its matching antigen is unknown. In nominal health when sampled, donors likely had unrecorded immune exposures nonetheless. The rearrangement joins TRBV29-1 to TRBJ1-1, with 7 bases lining up with TRBD1. This TCR was sampled from a woman between 35 and 50 years old in good health and CMV-seronegative. Material for sequencing was PBMCs. CDR3 sequence: CSVNRGAPDTEAFF. The CDR3 region has the DNA TGCAGCGTGAACAGGGGAGCACCAGACACTGAAGCTTTCTTT.